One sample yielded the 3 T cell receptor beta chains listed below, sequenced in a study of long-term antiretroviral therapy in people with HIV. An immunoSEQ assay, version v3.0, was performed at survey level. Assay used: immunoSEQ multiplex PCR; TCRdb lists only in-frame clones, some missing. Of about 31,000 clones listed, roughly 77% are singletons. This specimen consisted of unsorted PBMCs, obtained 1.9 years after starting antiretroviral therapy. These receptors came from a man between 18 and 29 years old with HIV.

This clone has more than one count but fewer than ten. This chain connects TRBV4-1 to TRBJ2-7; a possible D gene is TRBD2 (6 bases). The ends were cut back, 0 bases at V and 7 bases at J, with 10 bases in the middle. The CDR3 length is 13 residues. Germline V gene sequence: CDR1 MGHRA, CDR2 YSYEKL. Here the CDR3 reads CASSQDPGGEQYV. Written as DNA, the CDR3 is TGCGCCAGCAGCCAAGATCCTGGGGGGGAGCAGTACGTC.

CDR3 in amino acids: CASSPGAEMGTQYF. The CDR3 bases are TGTGCCAGCTCACCTGGGGCGGAGATGGGGACCCAGTACTTC. The chain links TRBV18 to TRBJ2-5, with D tentatively TRBD1 (5 bases). The CDR3 consists of 14 residues. V was shortened by 3 bases and J by 7 bases, with 15 bases between the two germline ends. In germline, CDR1 is KGHSH, CDR2 LQKENI. Together with reference TRBV18 and TRBJ2-5, the CDR3 gives the full variable domain: NAGVMQNPRHLVRRRGQEARLRCSPMKGHSHVYWYRQLPEEGLKFMVYLQKENIIDESGMPKERFSAEFPKEGPSILRIQQVVRGDSAAYFCASSPGAEMGTQYFGPGTRLLVL.

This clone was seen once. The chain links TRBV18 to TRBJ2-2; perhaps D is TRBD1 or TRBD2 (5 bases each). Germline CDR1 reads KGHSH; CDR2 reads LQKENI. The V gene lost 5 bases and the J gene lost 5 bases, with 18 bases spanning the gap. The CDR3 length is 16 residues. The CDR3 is CASSYPPWDGTGELFF. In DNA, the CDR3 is TGTGCCAGCTCATATCCACCCTGGGACGGTACCGGGGAGCTGTTTTTT.